This T cell receptor (beta chain) was sequenced during a study of blood T cell repertoires in COVID-19. TCRdb keeps only in-frame clones here, not all; method: immunoSEQ multiplex PCR. The sample includes approximately 270,000 clones, 75% to 95% of them seen just once. Across fewer than 25 US areas, participants ranged in age from roughly 18 to 95 years. Exposed study participants had met a COVID-19 case within 2 weeks before entry. This CDR3 contains 14 residues. V shed 6 bases, J shed 2 bases, and the junction held 5 bases outside the gene matches. CDR1 is ENHRY, CDR2 SYGVKD, per germline. The sample was PBMCs or T cells enriched from blood (not recorded which). The chain joins TRBV10-3 to TRBJ2-7; 9 nucleotides match TRBD1. This sequence was found in a man aged 35 to 55 who had been exposed to COVID-19. CDR3 DNA sequence: TGTGCCATCAGAACGACAGGGGGTCCCTACGAGCAGTACTTC. It specifies CAIRTTGGPYEQYF.